Shown below are 26 T cell receptor beta chains from a single sample sequenced in a study of OX40 agonist ivuxolimab in advanced cancers. Profiled with immunoSEQ multiplex PCR; TCRdb holds only in-frame clones, not every one. The sample has about 59,000 clones; around 87% are singletons. This material consisted of CD4+ or CD8+ T cells sorted from blood, taken in a trial of the OX40 agonist ivuxolimab. The receptors derive from an adult with an advanced solid tumor such as melanoma, head and neck, liver or kidney cancer.

The chain uses TRBV6-1 and TRBJ2-7; D possibly corresponds to TRBD2 (6 bases). The germline gives CDR1 MNHNS, CDR2 SASEGT. V was shortened by 7 bases and J by 3 bases, with 10 bases between the two germline ends. The CDR3 runs to 12 residues. The CDR3 DNA reads as TGTGCCAGCAATCGGGACTTCTACGAGCAGTACTTC. It codes for CASNRDFYEQYF.

The gene calls are TRBV30 and TRBJ2-3; perhaps TRBD1 as D (7 bases). Looked up from germline, CDR1 is GTSNPN and CDR2 is SVGIG (reference sequence). The CDR3 is made up of 17 amino acids. V was pared by 4 bases and J by 6 bases, with 26 bases between. CDR3: CAWNPRVPTGRRDTQYF. In nucleotides, the CDR3 is TGTGCCTGGAACCCCCGAGTCCCGACAGGGAGGAGGGATACGCAGTATTTT.

The J gene is TRBJ1-1, the V gene TRBV19; tentatively, D is TRBD1 (5 bases). CDR3 length equals 14 residues. Per the germline V gene, CDR1 is LNHDA and CDR2 is SQIVND (reference sequence). Trimming pared 5 bases from V and 5 bases from J, leaving 15 bases between. The CDR3 bases are TGTGCCAGTAGTCAGACTCCCTCAGGGACTGAAGCTTTCTTT. Amino acids: CASSQTPSGTEAFF.

V usage is TRBV18 and J usage is TRBJ1-2; 7 bases align to TRBD1. The CDR3 is 16 amino acids. Unmatched junction bases numbered 15, after V lost 4 bases and J lost 7 bases. Germline V gene data show CDR1 as KGHSH and CDR2 as LQKENI. The CDR3 nucleotides read TGTGCCAGCTCACAACCGACAAGCCACAGGGGTGGTGGCTACACCTTC. This encodes CASSQPTSHRGGGYTF.

This clone was counted once. The chain couples TRBV28 to TRBJ2-5; the match to TRBD1 covers 7 bases. This CDR3 is 14 amino acids long. Germline CDR1 MDHEN, CDR2 SYDVKM. The junction had 10 bases not matched to a gene; V was cut back by 8 bases and J by 4 bases. For the CDR3, the DNA is TGTGCCAGCGGCCAGACAGGGTCGGCAGAGACCCAGTACTTC. Its translation: CASGQTGSAETQYF.

The chain recombines TRBV6-1 with TRBJ1-1, with D perhaps matching TRBD1 (5 bases). The CDR3 extends over 16 amino acids. CDR1 MNHNS and CDR2 SASEGT come from the germline V gene. Trimming left V 2 bases short and J 2 bases short, with 15 bases between. The CDR3 loop reads CASSERRWGSNTEAFF. The CDR3 DNA reads TGTGCCAGCAGTGAACGGCGGTGGGGCTCAAACACTGAAGCTTTCTTT.

This chain connects TRBV7-9 to TRBJ2-7; the match to TRBD1 covers 10 bases. The germline CDR1 and CDR2 sequences are SEHNR and FQNEAQ (reference sequence). The CDR3 loop spans 15 amino acids. Unmatched junction bases numbered 5, after V lost 3 bases and J lost 3 bases. In DNA, the CDR3 is TGTGCCAGCAGCTTGACAGGGGGCCGGGGCTACGAGCAGTACTTC. Translating gives CASSLTGGRGYEQYF.

The V gene is TRBV6-5, the J gene TRBJ1-3; 10 nucleotides agree with TRBD1. The CDR3 has 15 amino acids. V lost 6 bases and J lost 2; bases outside the gene matches: 4. CDR1 and CDR2 from the germline V gene are MNHEY and SVGAGI. The CDR3 region is CASRAGTGAGNTIYF. The DNA of the CDR3 is TGTGCCAGCAGAGCCGGGACAGGGGCTGGAAACACCATATATTTT.

The chain uses TRBV5-4 and TRBJ2-3; 10 nucleotides agree with TRBD2. This CDR3 comprises 15 residues. Germline CDR1 SGHNT, CDR2 YYREEE (reference sequence). J gave up 10 bases and V 4 bases, and 12 bases lay outside the gene matches. CDR3 DNA: TGTGCCAGCAGCCCCGGGACTAGCGCCTTAAGGGCGCAGTATTTT. This codes for CASSPGTSALRAQYF. The full variable domain, rest sourced from reference TRBV5-4 and TRBJ2-3, is ETGVTQSPTHLIKTRGQQVTLRCSSQSGHNTVSWYQQALGQGPQFIFQYYREEENGRGNFPPRFSGLQFPNYSSELNVNALELDDSALYLCASSPGTSALRAQYFGPGTRLTVL.

The J gene is TRBJ2-3, the V gene TRBV5-1; D unclear. Between the trimmed V and J ends, which lost 0 bases and 2 bases, there was a span of 7 bases. The CDR3 runs to 14 residues. Looked up from germline, CDR1 is SGHRS and CDR2 is YFSETQ. CDR3 region: CASSLDQHTDTQYF. The CDR3 nucleotides read TGCGCCAGCAGCTTGGATCAGCACACAGATACGCAGTATTTT.

The chain has TRBV9 and TRBJ2-2, with TRBD2 identical over 11 bases. CDR1 and CDR2 (germline): SGDLS, YYNGEE. V lost 3 bases to trimming and J lost 3 bases; unmatched junction nucleotides: 4. The length of the CDR3 is 16 residues. The CDR3 region is CASSALAGAYTGELFF. In DNA, the CDR3 is TGTGCCAGCAGCGCACTAGCGGGAGCGTACACCGGGGAGCTGTTTTTT.

The J gene is TRBJ1-4, the V gene TRBV11-3; tentatively, D is TRBD1 (6 bases). This CDR3 comprises 14 residues. CDR1 and CDR2 (germline): SGHNT, YENEEA. V dropped 4 bases and J dropped 4 bases, with 10 bases sitting between them. CDR3 sequence (DNA): TGTGCCAGCAGCTCGACAGGCCTTAATGAAAAACTGTTTTTT. Residues: CASSSTGLNEKLFF.

The CDR3 reads CASSTPQGSNYGYTF. CDR3 nucleotide sequence: TGTGCCAGCAGTACGCCACAGGGGTCTAACTATGGCTACACCTTC. The chain couples TRBV6-1 to TRBJ1-2, with 7 bases fitting TRBD1. Germline CDR1 and CDR2: MNHNS and SASEGT. V dropped 5 bases and J dropped 0; count of bases not matched to a gene: 6. The CDR3 length is 15 residues.

V and J are TRBV6-5 and TRBJ1-2, with a weak D call TRBD1 (5 bases). The V end was cut by 6 bases, the J end by 4 bases, with 12 bases between. Germline V lookup: CDR1 MNHEY, CDR2 SVGAGI. CDR3 size: 13 residues. CDR3 in DNA: TGTGCCAGCAGGGTCAGGGCTTCCTATGGCTACACCTTC. Translating it yields CASRVRASYGYTF.

For the CDR3, the DNA is TGTGCCAGCAGCGAACGAGGGGGCTGGCAGCCCCAGCATTTT. Translated, it gives CASSERGGWQPQHF. V usage is TRBV2 and J usage is TRBJ1-5; TRBD1 agrees at 7 bases. Unmatched junction bases numbered 9, after V lost 6 bases and J lost 7 bases. CDR3 length equals 14 residues. Germline V gene lookup returns CDR1 SNHLY and CDR2 FYNNEI.

The chain recombines TRBV18 with TRBJ1-1; D is unclear. The germline CDR1 and CDR2 sequences are KGHSH and LQKENI. There are 15 residues in the CDR3. Trimming stripped 0 bases from V and 1 base from J, with 9 bases between. The CDR3 sequence: CASSPPYSRNTEAFF. The DNA for the CDR3 is TGTGCCAGCTCACCACCGTACAGCCGGAACACTGAAGCTTTCTTT.

The chain links TRBV11-2 to TRBJ1-5; D is ambiguous. Germline CDR1 SGHAT, CDR2 FQNNGV. Trimming left V 0 bases short and J 4 bases short, with 10 bases between. The CDR3 runs 15 residues. The CDR3 is CASSLDPGRNQPQHF. The CDR3 region has the DNA TGTGCCAGCAGCTTAGATCCGGGTAGAAATCAGCCCCAGCATTTT.

The chain has TRBV30 and TRBJ2-7, with D perhaps given as TRBD1 or TRBD2 (6 bases each). The CDR3 is made up of 14 amino acids. Per the germline V gene, CDR1 is GTSNPN and CDR2 is SVGIG (reference sequence). V lost 5 bases, J lost 1 base, and 15 bases lay in between. The CDR3 reads CAWGPRGLSYEQYF. The CDR3, as DNA: TGTGCCTGGGGCCCTCGGGGGCTATCCTACGAGCAGTACTTC.

This clone was found once. V gene TRBV6-5 combines with J gene TRBJ1-6; D is perhaps TRBD1 (6 bases). This CDR3 is built from 15 residues. The germline V gene has CDR1 MNHEY and CDR2 SVGAGI. The V end was cut by 2 bases, the J end by 10 bases, with 15 bases between. The CDR3 bases are TGTGCCAGCAGTTACCTTGCCAGGGGAGAGTCACCCCTCCACTTT. Its translation is CASSYLARGESPLHF.

This CDR3 reads CASSPAGRGSYEQYF. The CDR3 DNA sequence: TGTGCCAGCAGCCCGGCAGGGAGAGGCTCCTACGAGCAGTACTTC. The chain carries TRBV2 and TRBJ2-7; either TRBD1 or TRBD2 may fit D (5 bases each). The V gene lost 6 bases and the J gene lost 0 bases, with 15 bases spanning the gap. This CDR3 is built from 15 residues. Germline assignment: CDR1 SNHLY and CDR2 FYNNEI. The full variable domain, rest sourced from reference TRBV2 and TRBJ2-7, is EPEVTQTPSHQVTQMGQEVILRCVPISNHLYFYWYRQILGQKVEFLVSFYNNEISEKSEIFDDQFSVERPDGSNFTLKIRSTKLEDSAMYFCASSPAGRGSYEQYFGPGTRLTVT.

V gene TRBV5-5 combines with J gene TRBJ2-7, with D possibly TRBD2 on 5 matching bases. CDR3 length equals 13 residues. Trimming stripped 1 base from V and 4 bases from J, with 9 bases between. Germline V lookup: CDR1 SGHKS, CDR2 YYEKEE (reference sequence). CDR3 DNA sequence: TGTGCCAGCAGCTTGAAGAGGGATTACGAGCAGTACTTC. Its protein is CASSLKRDYEQYF.

The V and J genes are TRBV7-9 and TRBJ2-5; tentative D call: TRBD2 (5 bases). V was trimmed by 1 base and J by 5 bases, leaving 8 bases between them. CDR1 is SEHNR, CDR2 FQNEAQ, per germline (reference sequence). This CDR3 is built from 13 residues. CDR3 bases: TGTGCCAGCAGCTTAGTCCCGGGGGAGACCCAGTACTTC. Amino acid sequence: CASSLVPGETQYF.

The CDR3 DNA follows: TGTGCCAGCAGCAAAACAGGGGCTAGCACAGATACGCAGTATTTT. This translates into CASSKTGASTDTQYF. This chain connects TRBV9 to TRBJ2-3, with 7 bases lining up with TRBD1. The trim removed 4 bases at V and 0 bases at J, leaving 5 bases unmatched. The CDR3 extends over 15 amino acids. Germline V gives CDR1 SGDLS, CDR2 YYNGEE.

The gene calls are TRBV5-4 and TRBJ2-1; 7 nucleotides align to TRBD1. Germline-derived CDR1 and CDR2 are SGHNT and YYREEE (reference sequence). Losses at the gene ends were 4 bases for V and 4 bases for J; bases not matched to a gene: 5. The CDR3 contains 14 residues. As DNA, the CDR3 is TGTGCCAGCAGCGCCGACAGGGCATACAATGAGCAGTTCTTC. Protein product: CASSADRAYNEQFF.

The genes are TRBV19 and TRBJ1-5; unclear D gene. The CDR3 has 16 residues. V gave up 6 bases and J gave up 3 bases, with 18 bases separating them. Germline lookup yields CDR1 LNHDA and CDR2 SQIVND (reference sequence). The CDR3 sequence is CASRPPGRFTNQPQHF. In DNA form, the CDR3 reads TGTGCCAGTAGGCCCCCCGGGAGGTTCACCAATCAGCCCCAGCATTTT.

V and J are TRBV6-6 and TRBJ1-6, with 11 bases matching TRBD1. Germline CDR1 is MNHNY and CDR2 is SVGAGI (reference sequence). The CDR3 extends over 16 amino acids. V shed 7 bases and J 4 bases; nucleotides not matched to a gene: 6. The CDR3 here is CASTPGQGAYNSPLHF. CDR3 in DNA: TGTGCCAGCACCCCCGGACAGGGGGCGTATAATTCACCCCTCCACTTT.